The rows below give T cell receptor beta chains drawn from one sample of a study of shared clonotypes between healthy human individuals. TCRdb's copy holds only in-frame clones and misses some; the assay was immunoSEQ multiplex PCR. The sample lists roughly 2 million clones, roughly 94% occurring once. The sequenced material came from naive CD4+ T cells sorted from blood. Receptors originate from a man younger than 30 in good health. Both conserved end residues are part of each CDR3. The D gene is left open where the match is weak. Size values are once, few and many counts, or a class for expanded clones, and some rows have none.

TRBJ1-5 TRBD1 - TRBV11-2 CASSGDRGGYSNQPQHF TGTGCCAGCAGCGGGGACAGGGGAGGATATAGCAATCAGCCCCAGCATTTT
TRBJ2-5 TRBD1 - TRBV15 CATSSQGQGRETQYF TGTGCCACCAGCAGCCAGGGACAGGGAAGGGAGACCCAGTACTTC
TRBJ2-1 - - TRBV5-1 CASSPLSSYNEQFF TGCGCCAGCAGCCCCCTAAGCTCCTACAATGAGCAGTTCTTC
TRBJ2-7 - - TRBV7-9 CASSLGTEYEQYF TGTGCCAGCAGCTTAGGGACTGAATACGAGCAGTACTTC
TRBJ2-5 TRBD1 - TRBV29-1 CSVGTGGETQYF TGCAGCGTTGGGACAGGGGGAGAGACCCAGTACTTC
TRBJ1-5 TRBD1 - TRBV30 CAWSVPQGAQGNQPQHF TGTGCCTGGAGTGTACCGCAGGGGGCGCAGGGCAATCAGCCCCAGCATTTT
TRBJ1-5 - once TRBV7-2 CASSLVTSNQPQHF TGTGCCAGCAGCTTAGTAACTAGCAATCAGCCCCAGCATTTT
TRBJ1-2 TRBD1 - TRBV25-1 CASRTSGQGGGGYTF TGTGCCAGCAGAACCTCCGGACAGGGGGGGGGAGGCTACACCTTC
TRBJ1-1 - - TRBV5-1 CASRIRGGTEAFF TGCGCCAGCAGGATCCGAGGGGGCACTGAAGCTTTCTTT
TRBJ1-6 TRBD1 few TRBV6-5 CAPGGQGNSPLHF TGTGCCCCGGGGGGACAGGGGAATTCACCCCTCCACTTT
TRBJ2-2 - - TRBV6-4 CASSSMATNTGELFF TGTGCCAGCAGTAGCATGGCAACGAACACCGGGGAGCTGTTTTTT
TRBJ2-7 TRBD1 - TRBV7-2 CASSLGAGGPYEQYF TGTGCCAGCAGCTTAGGGGCAGGGGGTCCCTACGAGCAGTACTTC
TRBJ1-2 - - TRBV27 CASSPSRGYYGYTF TGTGCCAGCAGTCCCTCTCGGGGTTACTACGGCTACACCTTC
TRBJ1-2 - few TRBV7-9 CASSLEIDSGGSGYTF TGTGCCAGCAGCTTAGAAATTGATTCGGGAGGATCGGGCTACACCTTC
TRBJ2-5 - - TRBV27 CASSYDPRETQYF TGTGCCAGCAGTTACGACCCCCGGGAGACCCAGTACTTC
TRBJ1-1 - - TRBV5-1 CASSLGVGEGMNTEAFF TGCGCCAGCAGCTTGGGTGTGGGTGAGGGAATGAACACTGAAGCTTTCTTT
TRBJ1-3 - - TRBV18 CASSPKAGNTIYF TGTGCCAGCTCACCGAAGGCTGGAAACACCATATATTTT
TRBJ2-7 - once TRBV14 CASSHYRAPTYEQYF TGTGCCAGCAGCCACTACAGGGCGCCTACCTACGAGCAGTACTTC
TRBJ2-5 - - TRBV15 CATSRDPTETQYF TGTGCCACCAGCAGAGACCCTACAGAGACCCAGTACTTC
TRBJ1-3 - - TRBV7-6 CASSLQPTGGNTIYF TGTGCCAGCAGCTTACAGCCGACTGGCGGAAACACCATATATTTT
TRBJ1-2 TRBD1 - TRBV5-1 CASSPTADRPGGYTF TGCGCCAGCAGCCCCACTGCGGACAGGCCGGGGGGCTACACCTTC
TRBJ2-2 - - TRBV28 CASSKLRWPNTGELFF TGTGCCAGCAGTAAACTCAGGTGGCCAAACACCGGGGAGCTGTTTTTT
TRBJ1-3 - - TRBV18 CASSLPDGLSGNTIYF TGTGCCAGCTCACTACCGGACGGGTTATCTGGAAACACCATATATTTT
TRBJ1-5 - - TRBV5-5 CASSLVGSNQPQHF TGTGCCAGCAGCTTGGTCGGTAGCAATCAGCCCCAGCATTTT
TRBJ2-7 - - TRBV30 CAWSRDPTSSYEQYF TGTGCCTGGAGTAGGGACCCAACTAGCTCCTACGAGCAGTACTTC
TRBJ2-7 TRBD2 once TRBV11-2 CASSKRALADYEQYF TGTGCCAGCAGTAAAAGGGCGCTAGCGGACTACGAGCAGTACTTC
TRBJ1-6 - - TRBV5-8 CASSLSGFDSPLHF TGTGCCAGCAGCTTGAGCGGTTTTGATTCACCCCTCCACTTT
TRBJ2-3 - - TRBV5-6 CASSLVGQGGTDTQYF TGTGCCAGCAGCTTGGTTGGGCAGGGAGGCACAGATACGCAGTATTTT
TRBJ2-7 TRBD2 - TRBV19 CASSPVPGLADRTHEQYF TGTGCCAGTAGCCCTGTCCCGGGACTAGCGGACCGAACCCACGAGCAGTACTTC
TRBJ2-4 TRBD1 once TRBV6-6 CASSYSGQGNIQYF TGTGCCAGCAGTTACTCTGGACAGGGAAACATTCAGTACTTC
TRBJ1-6 - - TRBV28 CASTAGTLVSPLHF TGTGCCAGCACCGCCGGGACTCTGGTTTCACCCCTCCACTTT
TRBJ1-5 TRBD1 - TRBV6-1 CASVVGTGDQPQHF TGTGCCAGCGTAGTAGGGACAGGGGATCAGCCCCAGCATTTT
TRBJ1-1 - - TRBV18 CASSSPDYDTEAFF TGTGCCAGCTCATCTCCGGATTATGACACTGAAGCTTTCTTT
TRBJ1-2 - - TRBV7-9 CASSLGQGGGGYTF TGTGCCAGCAGCTTAGGTCAGGGTGGAGGTGGCTACACCTTC
TRBJ1-1 - - TRBV7-3 CASSRGGLNTEAFF TGTGCCAGCAGCCGAGGGGGATTGAACACTGAAGCTTTCTTT
TRBJ2-5 - - TRBV9 CASSAGVMGQETQYF TGTGCCAGCAGCGCCGGGGTGATGGGCCAAGAGACCCAGTACTTC
TRBJ2-7 TRBD1 - TRBV27 CASSYRGTGRIYLKRYF TGTGCCAGCAGTTACAGGGGGACAGGGAGAATCTACCTAAAACGTTACTTC
TRBJ1-6 TRBD1 - TRBV6-5 CASRQGHSPLHF TGTGCCAGTAGACAGGGGCATTCACCCCTCCACTTT
TRBJ2-7 TRBD1 - TRBV19 CASSPGQLPREQYF TGTGCCAGTAGCCCGGGACAGCTCCCTCGCGAGCAGTACTTC
TRBJ2-3 TRBD1 - TRBV29-1 CSVEYRDRGTDTQYF TGCAGCGTTGAATATCGGGACAGGGGCACAGATACGCAGTATTTT
TRBJ1-1 - - TRBV5-1 CASSYQGGSEAFF TGCGCCAGCAGCTATCAGGGAGGCTCTGAAGCTTTCTTT
TRBJ1-1 - - TRBV18 CASSPSDRKNTEAFF TGTGCCAGCTCACCTTCCGACAGGAAGAACACTGAAGCTTTCTTT
TRBJ2-3 - - TRBV5-1 CASSTGTAGVGTDTQYF TGCGCCAGCAGCACTGGGACGGCGGGTGTTGGGACAGATACGCAGTATTTT
TRBJ2-7 - - TRBV6-6 CASRTSDSYEQYF TGTGCCAGCAGGACGTCAGATAGCTACGAGCAGTACTTC